This T cell receptor (beta chain) is from a study of sequential checkpoint blockade in melanoma (dated by TCRdb to the late 2010s). Study-wide context: In a 1:1 randomization, patients received either first-line nivolumab then ipilimumab (arm A) or ipilimumab then nivolumab (arm B). Both trial sequences were followed by maintenance nivolumab. TCRbeta immunosequencing was performed on DNA from roughly 90 pretreatment melanoma tumor samples. For about two dozen patients, matched tumor biopsies were obtained before treatment and at week 13, following single-agent nivolumab (arm A) or ipilimumab (arm B). In around 83% of the matched pre- and post-treatment tumor biopsy pairs, both biopsies came from the same lesion. What the study reported, not specific to this receptor: In the nivolumab-first arm (arm A), an association was found between pretreatment tumor TIL clonality and response (P = .04). Small sample sizes and reduced statistical power limited the analyses of tumor T-cell fraction within each arm. Clinical benefit was about 30 times more likely to be achieved by patients whose tumor T-cell fraction and clonality increased by week 13. PD-L1 staining and CD8+ T-cell counts correlated with tumor T-cell fraction and clonality, whereas mutational load did not. The model for predicting response that combines TCR metrics with mutation burden needs to be validated in larger, independent patient cohorts.

Counted from cysteine to phenylalanine, this CDR3 has 17 amino acids. The sequence is cut down to CDR3 DNA, 51 bases in frame from base 1. Via the germline V gene, CDR1 is SGHNT and CDR2 YENEEA. V and J are truncated by 5 bases and 5 bases respectively, leaving an intervening sequence of 24 bases. In this sample, this clone turned up many times. The clone's antigen remains unknown. No base quality information exists; no much larger clone differs at one position. The immunoSEQ Assay was used to immunosequence TCRbeta CDR3 regions from genomic DNA. Prior to high-throughput sequencing, genomic DNA was amplified by bias-controlled multiplex PCR. Turning to the authors' computational methods: To quantify the absolute abundance of each unique TCRbeta CDR3 region, the sequences were collapsed and filtered. Clonality was defined as 1 minus Pielou's evenness and was calculated using productive rearrangements only. Tumor T-cell fraction was calculated by normalizing TCRbeta template counts to usable DNA, which was estimated from several housekeeping genes. Clones with significantly greater frequencies in on-treatment versus baseline samples were identified using a previously published method. As stored in TCRdb, this immuneACCESS dataset retains in-frame rearrangements with V and J assigned. A fraction of the clones does not appear; measured against another copy, unresolved V genes explain less than half of the discrepancy, and the remainder lacks a known reason. The DNA gave D and trimming, while V, J and clone size come from that table. The sample table shows approximately 2,500 clones, and approximately 22% are seen once. The top ten clonotypes cover over 15% of the sample.

What the treatment or condition label conveys for this sample: randomized to nivolumab then ipilimumab (arm A) or the reverse (arm B). None of the trial patients had been given prior DNA-damaging chemotherapy. The samples were obtained from melanoma patients enrolled in CheckMate 064, an open-label, randomized phase II trial testing sequential checkpoint blockade. Genomic DNA from formalin-fixed paraffin-embedded (FFPE) tissue samples served as the input for tumor TCR sequencing. This material consisted of tumor tissue (inferred from file names), taken from a patient given nivolumab and ipilimumab in sequence. The V and J segments used are TRBV11-3 and TRBJ2-5; TRBD2 might be the D gene, on 8 matching bases. The sequence derives from a human donor with melanoma. The base sequence is TGTGCCAGCAGCCCGAAGGGGGCGGGAGGTCAGGGTGAGACCCAGTACTTC. Its coded protein is CASSPKGAGGQGETQYF.